The present T cell receptor (beta chain) was sequenced within a study of immune cell composition in non-small cell lung cancer. Normal lung sampling was at least 3 cm from the tumour, as distant as possible. DNA was extracted from unsorted cell suspensions stored frozen. The V and J ends lost 4 bases and 6 bases respectively, with 10 bases between them. CDR1 is SGHRS, CDR2 YFSETQ, per germline. CDR3 length equals 12 residues. Data came from immunoSEQ multiplex PCR; TCRdb stores just in-frame clones and leaves some out. The sample holds over 4,000 clones, more than 70% seen once. This receptor was taken from a human donor with non-small cell lung cancer. Some clones in this sample may be carry-over from other donors' samples. V and J are TRBV5-1 and TRBJ1-2, with D hard to call. Sequencing was carried out using non-adjacent lung tissue. The CDR3 is CASSPDSDGYTF. CDR3 in DNA: TGCGCCAGCAGCCCGGACTCGGATGGCTACACCTTC.